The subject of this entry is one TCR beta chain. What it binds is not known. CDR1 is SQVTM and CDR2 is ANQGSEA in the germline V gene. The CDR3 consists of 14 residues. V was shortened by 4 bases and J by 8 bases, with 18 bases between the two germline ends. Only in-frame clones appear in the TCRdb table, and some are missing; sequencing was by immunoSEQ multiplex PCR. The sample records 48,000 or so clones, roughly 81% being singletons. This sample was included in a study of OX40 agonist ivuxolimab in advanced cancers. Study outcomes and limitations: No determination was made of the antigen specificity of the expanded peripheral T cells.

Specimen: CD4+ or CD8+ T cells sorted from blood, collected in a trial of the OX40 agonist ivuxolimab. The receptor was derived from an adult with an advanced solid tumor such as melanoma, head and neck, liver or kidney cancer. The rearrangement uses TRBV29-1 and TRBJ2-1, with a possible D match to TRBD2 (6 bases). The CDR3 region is CSVVGGAAVDEQFF. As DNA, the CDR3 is TGCAGCGTTGTGGGGGGAGCGGCCGTCGATGAGCAGTTCTTC.